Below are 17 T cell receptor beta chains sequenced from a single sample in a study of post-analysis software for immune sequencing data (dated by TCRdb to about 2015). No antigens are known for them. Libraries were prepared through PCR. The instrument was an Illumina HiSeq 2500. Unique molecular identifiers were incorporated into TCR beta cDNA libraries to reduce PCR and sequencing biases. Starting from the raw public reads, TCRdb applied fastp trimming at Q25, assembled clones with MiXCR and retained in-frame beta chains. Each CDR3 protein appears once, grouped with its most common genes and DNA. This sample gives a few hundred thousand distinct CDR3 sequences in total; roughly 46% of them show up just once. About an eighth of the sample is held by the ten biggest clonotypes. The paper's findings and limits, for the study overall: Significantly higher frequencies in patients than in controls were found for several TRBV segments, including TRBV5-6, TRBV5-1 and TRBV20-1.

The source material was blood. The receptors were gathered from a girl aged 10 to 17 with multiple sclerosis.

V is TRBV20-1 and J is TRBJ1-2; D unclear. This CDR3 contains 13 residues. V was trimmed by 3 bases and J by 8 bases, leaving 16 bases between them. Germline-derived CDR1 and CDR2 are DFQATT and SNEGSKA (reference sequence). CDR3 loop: CSASISTREGYTF. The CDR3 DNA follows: TGCAGTGCTAGTATATCCACCCGGGAGGGCTACACCTTC.

The CDR3 reads CSARYGGPYEQYF. CDR3 bases: TGCAGTGCTAGATACGGGGGCCCCTACGAGCAGTACTTC. The chain links TRBV20-1 to TRBJ2-7, with D perhaps matching TRBD1 or TRBD2 (6 bases each). The germline gives CDR1 DFQATT, CDR2 SNEGSKA (reference sequence). Trimming pared 2 bases from V and 2 bases from J, leaving 10 bases between. The CDR3 consists of 13 residues.

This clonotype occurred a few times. The CDR3 DNA reads as TGCGCCAGCAGCAACGGACAGGGCTCCTACGAGCAGTACTTC. This gives the protein CASSNGQGSYEQYF. This chain links TRBV5-1 with TRBJ2-7, with 8 bases lining up with TRBD1. The CDR3 is 14 residues long. V lost 4 bases to trimming and J lost 0 bases; unmatched junction nucleotides: 3. CDR1 and CDR2 from the germline V gene are SGHRS and YFSETQ.

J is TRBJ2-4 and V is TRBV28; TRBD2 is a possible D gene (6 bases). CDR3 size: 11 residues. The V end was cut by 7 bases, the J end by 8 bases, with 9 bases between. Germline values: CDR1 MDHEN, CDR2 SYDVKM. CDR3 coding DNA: TGTGCCAGCAATGGAGGGGACATTCAGTACTTC. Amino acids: CASNGGDIQYF.

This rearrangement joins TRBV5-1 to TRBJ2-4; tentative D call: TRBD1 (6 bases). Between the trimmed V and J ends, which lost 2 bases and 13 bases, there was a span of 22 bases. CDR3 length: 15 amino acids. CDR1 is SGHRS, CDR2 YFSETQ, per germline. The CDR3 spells CASSFREQGPSQQYF. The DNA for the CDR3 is TGCGCCAGCAGCTTTAGAGAACAGGGCCCCTCTCAGCAGTACTTC.

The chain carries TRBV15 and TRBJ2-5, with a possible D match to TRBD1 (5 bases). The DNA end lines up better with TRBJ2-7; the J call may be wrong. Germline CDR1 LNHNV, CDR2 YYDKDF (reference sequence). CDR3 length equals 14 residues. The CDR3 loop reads CATSRDRVRYEQYF. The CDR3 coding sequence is TGTGCCACCAGCAGAGACAGGGTAAGGTACGAGCAGTACTTC.

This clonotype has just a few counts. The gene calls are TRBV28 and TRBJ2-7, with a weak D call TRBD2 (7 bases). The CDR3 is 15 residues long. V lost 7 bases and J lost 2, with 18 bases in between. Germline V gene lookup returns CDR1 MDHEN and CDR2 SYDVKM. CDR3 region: CASKRGGGTTYEQYF. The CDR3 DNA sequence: TGTGCCAGCAAAAGGGGAGGGGGGACCACCTACGAGCAGTACTTC. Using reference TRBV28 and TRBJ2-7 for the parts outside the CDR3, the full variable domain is DVKVTQSSRYLVKRTGEKVFLECVQDMDHENMFWYRQDPGLGLRLIYFSYDVKMKEKGDIPEGYSVSREKKERFSLILESASTNQTSMYLCASKRGGGTTYEQYFGPGTRLTVT.

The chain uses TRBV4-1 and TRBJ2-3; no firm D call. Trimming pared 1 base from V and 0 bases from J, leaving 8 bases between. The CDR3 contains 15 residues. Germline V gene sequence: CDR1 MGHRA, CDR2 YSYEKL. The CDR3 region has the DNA TGCGCCAGCAGCCAAGTAGGAGCGAGCACAGATACGCAGTATTTT. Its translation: CASSQVGASTDTQYF.

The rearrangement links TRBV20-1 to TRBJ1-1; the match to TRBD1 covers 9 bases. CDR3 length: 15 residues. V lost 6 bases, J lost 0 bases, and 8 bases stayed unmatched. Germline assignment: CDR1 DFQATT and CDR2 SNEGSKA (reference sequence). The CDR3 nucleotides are TGCAGTGCGCGGGACAGGGAGTATATGAACACTGAAGCTTTCTTT. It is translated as CSARDREYMNTEAFF.

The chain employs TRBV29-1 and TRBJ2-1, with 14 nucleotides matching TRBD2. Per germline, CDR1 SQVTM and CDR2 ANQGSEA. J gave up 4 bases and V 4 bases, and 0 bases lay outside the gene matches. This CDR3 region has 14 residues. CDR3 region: CSVGTSGGYNEQFF. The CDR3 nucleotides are TGCAGCGTTGGGACTAGCGGGGGGTACAATGAGCAGTTCTTC.

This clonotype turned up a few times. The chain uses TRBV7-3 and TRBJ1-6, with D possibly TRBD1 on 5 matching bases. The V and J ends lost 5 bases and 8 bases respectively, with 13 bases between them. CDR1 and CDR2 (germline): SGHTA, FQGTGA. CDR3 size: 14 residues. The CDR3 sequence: CASSLDVTDSPLHF. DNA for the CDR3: TGTGCCAGCAGCCTCGACGTGACAGATTCACCCCTCCACTTT.

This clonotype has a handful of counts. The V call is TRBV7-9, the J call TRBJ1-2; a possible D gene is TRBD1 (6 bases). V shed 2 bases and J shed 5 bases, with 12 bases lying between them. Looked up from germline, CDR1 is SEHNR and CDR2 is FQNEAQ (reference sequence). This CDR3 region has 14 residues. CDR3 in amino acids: CASSLPRTAYGYTF. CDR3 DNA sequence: TGTGCCAGCAGCTTACCCAGGACAGCTTATGGCTACACCTTC.

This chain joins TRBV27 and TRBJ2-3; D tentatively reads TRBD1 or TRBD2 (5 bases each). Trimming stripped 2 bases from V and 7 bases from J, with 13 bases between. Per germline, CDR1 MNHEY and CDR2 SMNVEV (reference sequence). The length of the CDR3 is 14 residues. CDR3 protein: CASSLEGPHHTQYF. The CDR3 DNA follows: TGTGCCAGCAGTTTAGAGGGACCACACCATACGCAGTATTTT.

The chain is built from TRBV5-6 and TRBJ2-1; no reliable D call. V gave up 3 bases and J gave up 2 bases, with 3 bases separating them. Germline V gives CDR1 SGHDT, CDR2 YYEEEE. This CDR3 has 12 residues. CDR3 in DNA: TGTGCCAGCAGCTGGACCTACAATGAGCAGTTCTTC. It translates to CASSWTYNEQFF.

CDR3 amino acids: CASSLVPSRQPQHF. The CDR3 DNA reads TGTGCCAGCAGCTTAGTTCCGAGCCGTCAGCCCCAGCATTTT. The rearrangement links TRBV7-2 to TRBJ1-5, with D unresolved. This CDR3 region has 14 residues. V was cut by 1 base and J by 6 bases, with 10 bases left in between. The V gene's germline CDR1 is SGHTA and CDR2 FQGNSA.

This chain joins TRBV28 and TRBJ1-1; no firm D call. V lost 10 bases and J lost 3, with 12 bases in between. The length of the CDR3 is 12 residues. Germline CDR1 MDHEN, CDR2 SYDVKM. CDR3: CATRTGYTEAFF. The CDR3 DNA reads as TGTGCCACCCGAACGGGGTACACTGAAGCTTTCTTT.

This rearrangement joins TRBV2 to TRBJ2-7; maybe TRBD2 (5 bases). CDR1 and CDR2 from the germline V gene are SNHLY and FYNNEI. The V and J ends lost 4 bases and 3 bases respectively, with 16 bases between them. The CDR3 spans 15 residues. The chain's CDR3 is CASSVSNPGGYEQYF. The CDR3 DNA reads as TGTGCCAGCAGTGTCTCCAACCCCGGAGGCTACGAGCAGTACTTC.